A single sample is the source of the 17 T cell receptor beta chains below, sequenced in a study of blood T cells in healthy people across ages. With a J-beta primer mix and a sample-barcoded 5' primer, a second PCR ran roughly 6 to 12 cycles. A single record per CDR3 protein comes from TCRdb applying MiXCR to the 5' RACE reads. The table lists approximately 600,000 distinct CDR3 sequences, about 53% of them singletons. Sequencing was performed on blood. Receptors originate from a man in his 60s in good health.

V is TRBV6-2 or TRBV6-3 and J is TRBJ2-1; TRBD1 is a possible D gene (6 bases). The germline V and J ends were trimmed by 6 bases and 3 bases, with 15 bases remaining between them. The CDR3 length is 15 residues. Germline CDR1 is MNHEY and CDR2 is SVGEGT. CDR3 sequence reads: CASRASGDNYNEQFF. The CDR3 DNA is TGTGCCAGCAGGGCCTCTGGGGACAACTACAATGAGCAGTTCTTC.

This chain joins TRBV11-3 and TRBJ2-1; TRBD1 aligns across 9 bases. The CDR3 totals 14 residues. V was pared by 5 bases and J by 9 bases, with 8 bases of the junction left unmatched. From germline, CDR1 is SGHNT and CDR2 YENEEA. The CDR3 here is CASSPTGGRGEQFF. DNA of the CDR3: TGTGCCAGCAGCCCAACAGGGGGCAGGGGTGAGCAGTTCTTC.

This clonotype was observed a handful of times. In nucleotides, the CDR3 is TGTGCCACCAGGGGACAGGGTTGGGAGACCCAGTACTTC. This encodes CATRGQGWETQYF. The chain uses TRBV28 and TRBJ2-5; 9 bases are a match to TRBD1. The V segment lost 10 bases and the J segment 5 bases; nucleotides outside the gene matches: 8. Germline CDR1 MDHEN, CDR2 SYDVKM. The CDR3 loop spans 13 amino acids.

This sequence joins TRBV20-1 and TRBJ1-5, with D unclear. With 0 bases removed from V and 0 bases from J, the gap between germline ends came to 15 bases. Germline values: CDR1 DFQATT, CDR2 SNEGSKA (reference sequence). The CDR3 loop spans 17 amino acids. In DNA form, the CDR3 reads TGCAGTGCTAGAGATCAGGCGGAGGTTTATAGCAATCAGCCCCAGCATTTT. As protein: CSARDQAEVYSNQPQHF.

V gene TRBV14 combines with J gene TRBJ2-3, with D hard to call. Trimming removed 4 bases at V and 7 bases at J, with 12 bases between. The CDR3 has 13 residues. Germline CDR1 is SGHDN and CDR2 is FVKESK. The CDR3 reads CASSPQAGHTQYF. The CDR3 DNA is TGTGCCAGCAGCCCCCAGGCTGGGCATACGCAGTATTTT.

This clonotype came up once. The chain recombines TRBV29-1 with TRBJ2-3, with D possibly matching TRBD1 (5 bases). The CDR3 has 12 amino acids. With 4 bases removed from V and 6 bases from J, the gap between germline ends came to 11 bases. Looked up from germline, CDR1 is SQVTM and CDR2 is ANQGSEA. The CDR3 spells CSVVSKGDTQYF. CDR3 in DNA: TGCAGCGTTGTATCGAAGGGGGATACGCAGTATTTT.

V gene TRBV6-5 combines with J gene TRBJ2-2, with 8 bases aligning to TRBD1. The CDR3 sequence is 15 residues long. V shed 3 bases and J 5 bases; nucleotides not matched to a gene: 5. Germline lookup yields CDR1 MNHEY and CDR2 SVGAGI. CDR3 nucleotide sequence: TGTGCCAGCAGTTATTGGACAGGGAGAACCGGGGAGCTGTTTTTT. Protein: CASSYWTGRTGELFF.

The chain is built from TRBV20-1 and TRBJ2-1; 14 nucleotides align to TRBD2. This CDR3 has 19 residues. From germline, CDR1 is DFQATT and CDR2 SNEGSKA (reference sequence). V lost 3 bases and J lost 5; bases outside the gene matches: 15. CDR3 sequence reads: CSASGWTSGGSGAHNEQFF. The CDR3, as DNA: TGCAGTGCTAGCGGTTGGACTAGCGGGGGGAGTGGGGCTCACAATGAGCAGTTCTTC.

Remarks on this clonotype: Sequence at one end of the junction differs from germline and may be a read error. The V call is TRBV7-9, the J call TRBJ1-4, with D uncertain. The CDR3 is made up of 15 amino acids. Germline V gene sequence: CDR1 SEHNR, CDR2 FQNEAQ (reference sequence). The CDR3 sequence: CASSLAGLTSEKLFF. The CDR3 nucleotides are TGTGCCAGCAGCTTAGCTGGTTTAACTAGTGAAAAACTGTTTTTT.

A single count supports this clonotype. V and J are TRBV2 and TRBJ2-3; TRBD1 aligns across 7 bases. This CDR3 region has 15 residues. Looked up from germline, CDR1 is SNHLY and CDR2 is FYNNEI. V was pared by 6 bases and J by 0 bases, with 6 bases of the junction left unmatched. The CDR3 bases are TGTGCCAGCAGGGGGGACAGAACTAGCACAGATACGCAGTATTTT. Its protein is CASRGDRTSTDTQYF.

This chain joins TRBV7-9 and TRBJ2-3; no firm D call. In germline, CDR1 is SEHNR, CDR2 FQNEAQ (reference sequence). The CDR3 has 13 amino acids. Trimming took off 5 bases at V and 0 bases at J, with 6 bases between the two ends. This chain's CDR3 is CASSPWSTDTQYF. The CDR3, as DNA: TGTGCCAGCAGCCCATGGAGCACAGATACGCAGTATTTT.

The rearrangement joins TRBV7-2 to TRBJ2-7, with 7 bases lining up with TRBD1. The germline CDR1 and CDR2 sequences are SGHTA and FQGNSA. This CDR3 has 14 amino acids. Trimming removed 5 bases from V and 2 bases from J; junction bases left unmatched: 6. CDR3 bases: TGTGCCAGCAGCACCGGACAGGAACCCTACGAGCAGTACTTC. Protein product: CASSTGQEPYEQYF.

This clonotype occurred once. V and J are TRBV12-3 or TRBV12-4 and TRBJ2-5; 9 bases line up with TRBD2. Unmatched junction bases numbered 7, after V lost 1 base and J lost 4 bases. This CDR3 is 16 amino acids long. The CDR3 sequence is CASSLEASGVGETQYF. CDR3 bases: TGTGCCAGCAGTTTAGAGGCTAGCGGGGTGGGAGAGACCCAGTACTTC.

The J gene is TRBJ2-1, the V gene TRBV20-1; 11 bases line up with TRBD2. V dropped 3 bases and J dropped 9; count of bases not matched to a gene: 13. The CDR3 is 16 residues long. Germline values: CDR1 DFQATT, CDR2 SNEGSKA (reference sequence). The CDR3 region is CSASGGLAGGKVEQFF. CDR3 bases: TGCAGTGCTAGTGGGGGCTTAGCGGGGGGGAAGGTTGAGCAGTTCTTC.

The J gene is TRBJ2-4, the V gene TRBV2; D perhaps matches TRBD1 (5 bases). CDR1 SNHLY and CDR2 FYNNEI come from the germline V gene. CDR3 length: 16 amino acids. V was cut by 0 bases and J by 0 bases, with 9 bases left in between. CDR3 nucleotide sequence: TGTGCCAGCAGTGAAGCTGCAGGGCTAGCCAAAAACATTCAGTACTTC. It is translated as CASSEAAGLAKNIQYF.

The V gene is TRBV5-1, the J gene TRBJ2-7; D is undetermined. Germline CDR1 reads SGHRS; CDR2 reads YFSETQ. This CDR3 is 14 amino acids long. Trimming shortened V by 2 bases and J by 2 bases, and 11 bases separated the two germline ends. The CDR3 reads CASSLRTGPYEQYF. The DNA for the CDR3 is TGCGCCAGCAGCTTACGGACGGGCCCCTACGAGCAGTACTTC. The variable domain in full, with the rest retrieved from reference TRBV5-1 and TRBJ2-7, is KAGVTQTPRYLIKTRGQQVTLSCSPISGHRSVSWYQQTPGQGLQFLFEYFSETQRNKGNFPGRFSGRQFSNSRSEMNVSTLELGDSALYLCASSLRTGPYEQYFGPGTRLTVT.

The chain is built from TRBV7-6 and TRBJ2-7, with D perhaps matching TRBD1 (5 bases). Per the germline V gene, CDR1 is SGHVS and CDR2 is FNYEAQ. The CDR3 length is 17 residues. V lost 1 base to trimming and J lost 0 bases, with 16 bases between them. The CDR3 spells CASSLGAGQGTSYEQYF. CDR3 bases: TGTGCCAGCAGCTTAGGGGCCGGGCAGGGAACCTCCTACGAGCAGTACTTC.